The next 5 T cell receptor beta chains were all read from a single sample in a study of T-cell reconstitution after alpha-beta-depleted transplantation in children. Molecular barcoding with unique molecular identifiers was used for the TCRbeta library. Using its own MiXCR run on the PCR reads, TCRdb lists one record per CDR3 protein. The sample records 90,000 to 130,000 distinct CDR3 sequences, approximately 10% being singletons. Specimen: PBMCs from the stem cell graft donor, collected from the stem cell graft. These receptors all stem from a human donor who donated a stem cell graft to a child with acute lymphoblastic leukemia.

This clonotype was recorded many times. The chain joins TRBV3-1 to TRBJ1-5, with D possibly matching TRBD1 (5 bases). Germline-derived CDR1 and CDR2 are LGHDT and YNNKEL (reference sequence). V lost 5 bases and J 2 bases, leaving 13 bases between the germline ends. The CDR3 runs 15 residues. This CDR3 reads CASSYGVRGNQPQHF. In DNA, the CDR3 is TGTGCCAGCAGCTATGGGGTCAGGGGCAATCAGCCCCAGCATTTT.

At least ten counts were recorded for this clonotype. The CDR3, as DNA: TGTGCCAGCAGCTCTCTAGCGGGGCACACCGGGGAGCTGTTTTTT. This codes for CASSSLAGHTGELFF. This chain connects TRBV7-3 to TRBJ2-2, with 9 positions matching TRBD2. The CDR3 runs to 15 residues. Per germline, CDR1 SGHTA and CDR2 FQGTGA. J was trimmed by 3 bases and V by 4 bases; bases with no gene match: 3.

The table lists this clonotype with many counts. The chain carries TRBV5-5 and TRBJ2-4; 11 bases are shared with TRBD2. V shed 3 bases, J shed 1 base, and the junction held 3 bases outside the gene matches. The length of the CDR3 is 16 residues. CDR1 SGHKS and CDR2 YYEKEE come from the germline V gene (reference sequence). The CDR3 DNA sequence: TGTGCCAGCAGCTACTCTAGCGGGGGGGCCAAAAACATTCAGTACTTC. It encodes CASSYSSGGAKNIQYF.

This clonotype was seen repeatedly, ten times or more. The CDR3 nucleotides are TGTGCCAGCGGGGAGAGTAGCGGGTCCTACAATGAGCAGTTCTTC. Translation: CASGESSGSYNEQFF. The chain couples TRBV6-5 to TRBJ2-1; TRBD2 matches at 7 bases. The CDR3 runs 15 residues. Germline V CDR1 and CDR2: MNHEY, SVGAGI. With 8 bases clipped from V and 1 base from J, the junction kept 8 bases outside the gene matches.

This clonotype has at least ten counts. The J gene is TRBJ2-5, the V gene TRBV10-3, with 8 bases aligning to TRBD1. Looked up from germline, CDR1 is ENHRY and CDR2 is SYGVKD. The CDR3 loop spans 12 amino acids. With V trimmed by 9 bases and J by 5 bases, 5 bases remained unmatched. Written as DNA, the CDR3 is TGTGCCATTTCGGACAGGGCTGAGACCCAGTACTTC. This gives the protein CAISDRAETQYF.